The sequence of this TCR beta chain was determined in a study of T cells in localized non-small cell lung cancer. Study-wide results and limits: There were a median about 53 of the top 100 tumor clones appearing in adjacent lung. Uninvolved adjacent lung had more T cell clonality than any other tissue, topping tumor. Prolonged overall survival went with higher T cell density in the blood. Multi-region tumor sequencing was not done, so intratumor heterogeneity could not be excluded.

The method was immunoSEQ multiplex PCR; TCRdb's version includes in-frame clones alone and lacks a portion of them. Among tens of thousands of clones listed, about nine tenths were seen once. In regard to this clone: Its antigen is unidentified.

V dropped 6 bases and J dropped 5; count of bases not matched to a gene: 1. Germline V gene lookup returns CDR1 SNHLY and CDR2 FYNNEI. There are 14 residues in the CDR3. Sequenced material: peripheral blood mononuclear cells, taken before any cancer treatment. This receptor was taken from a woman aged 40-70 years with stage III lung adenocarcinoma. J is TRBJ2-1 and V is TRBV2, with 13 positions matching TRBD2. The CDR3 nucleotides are TGTGCCAGCAGCGGGACTAGCGGGAACAATGAGCAGTTCTTC. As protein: CASSGTSGNNEQFF.